This TCR beta chain was identified in a study of human T cells and chemical hapten exposure. The study's findings and limits: Expanded TCRs created a significantly greater count of big CDR3 similarity clusters than controls did. Given that the donors had alopecia, their immune response may differ from that seen in healthy people.

As for this clonotype: Its antigen is not known.

Deletions cut 1 base from V and 3 bases from J, with 15 bases between. Germline V gene lookup returns CDR1 SGDLS and CDR2 YYNGEE. CDR3 length: 16 residues. Time point denoted: patch test 1, 2 weeks after DPC sensitization. Specified treatment: therapeutic diphenylcyclopropenone sensitization with weekly scalp DPC. Source study methods: The median was around 88,000 TCRs per sample, ranging roughly 20,000 to 750,000. One entry per CDR3 protein results from TCRdb running MiXCR on the RACE reads. The V and J calls reflect TCRdb's pipeline rather than the authors' work. There are some 200,000 distinct CDR3 sequences in the sample; about 20% occur only once, and roughly 6.7% lies in the top ten.

Material: whole blood, obtained in connection with sensitization to the hapten diphenylcyclopropenone (DPC). The chain employs TRBV9 and TRBJ2-3, with D possibly called TRBD1 or TRBD2 (5 bases each). The TCR sequence derives from a woman aged 45-65 years with alopecia areata. Some clones in this sample may be carry-over from other donors' samples. In DNA, the CDR3 is TGTGCCAGCAGCGTACTGAGGGACGCTGGGACAGATACGCAGTATTTT. Its protein is CASSVLRDAGTDTQYF.